This T cell receptor beta chain was identified in a study of PD-1 blockade in classical Hodgkin lymphoma. Germline CDR1 SGHTA, CDR2 FQGTGA. With 0 bases removed from V and 5 bases from J, the gap between germline ends came to 16 bases. The CDR3 covers 16 residues. Sequencing was performed with immunoSEQ multiplex PCR; in TCRdb, only in-frame clones are kept and a portion is missing. Of roughly 140,000 clones detected, 78% appear once; the ten largest clones hold roughly 10%. The count of this clone is one. No patient escaped relapse after autologous stem cell transplantation, and brentuximab vedotin exposure varied.

The sequence came from a human donor with classical Hodgkin lymphoma. The material sequenced was peripheral blood mononuclear cells (PBMCs), taken before the second cycle of nivolumab. This chain connects TRBV7-3 to TRBJ2-5; the D gene could be TRBD1 or TRBD2 (5 bases each). DNA for the CDR3: TGTGCCAGCAGCTTAACATCTGGGGGAGTAAGGGAGACCCAGTACTTC. Protein: CASSLTSGGVRETQYF.